Below, one TCR beta chain is given with its context. Its target is not known. The investigators amplified TCR beta CDR3 regions from RNA transcripts. HTBI primers were employed in a first-round RT-PCR of the TCR CDR3. TCRdb independently ran MiXCR on the multiplex PCR reads; one entry per CDR3 protein. Of around 700,000 distinct CDR3 sequences listed, 35% were seen once; the top ten hold around 30%. The sample belongs to a study of T cells in Graves' hyperthyroidism and ophthalmopathy. Study-level points and caveats: Most thyroid clonotypes expanded above 0.001 appeared in blood too.

A lack of ophthalmopathy progression within 18 months defined stable Graves' hyperthyroidism. Each diagnosis drew on symptoms, thyroxine, TRAb, thyroid ultrasound and orbital computed tomography findings. The PBMCs were sourced from fresh peripheral blood (about 9.7 ml). The V end lost 5 bases, the J end lost 1 base, and 13 bases lay between the germline ends. Germline V gene lookup returns CDR1 SGHRS and CDR2 YFSETQ. The CDR3 totals 15 residues. V gene TRBV5-1 combines with J gene TRBJ1-3; D call uncertain. The TCR originated in a woman aged 40 to 50 with Graves' hyperthyroidism. Sequencing used blood. CDR3 region: CASRPEPGSGNTIYF. CDR3 DNA sequence: TGCGCCAGCAGGCCTGAACCGGGATCTGGAAACACCATATATTTT.